This T cell receptor (beta chain) was identified during a study of cytomegalovirus exposure and HLA in healthy donors. Study-wide points: Further analysis was carried out later, and it showed several of the most significant clusters appearing linked to common viral pathogens. In an earlier analysis, in approximately 630 donors, most V segments appeared productive either ~87% or ~30% of the time. Roughly uniform depth of sequencing across donors was assumed in presence/absence analyses.

Turning to this clone: Its antigen is not known.

The germline V gene encodes CDR1 SNHLY and CDR2 FYNNEI. Trimming cost V 6 bases and J 5 bases; bases outside gene matches: 7. CDR3 length: 15 amino acids. Amplification used 60 Vbeta primers and 13 Jbeta primers. The table came from immunoSEQ multiplex PCR; TCRdb's copy has only in-frame clones and leaves some out. Of around 100,000 clones listed, more than 75% are singletons. The TCR was taken from a woman aged 18-29 years in good health and CMV-seropositive. Sequenced material: PBMCs. The V gene is TRBV2, the J gene TRBJ2-3; 11 bases match TRBD1. The CDR3 region is CASSVGTGGGDTQYF. The CDR3 DNA reads as TGTGCCAGCAGCGTGGGGACAGGGGGGGGAGATACGCAGTATTTT.